This T cell receptor (beta chain) originates from a study of STAT5B mutations in CD4+ large granular lymphocyte leukemia. The V and J ends lost 6 bases and 10 bases respectively, with 12 bases between them. CDR3 size: 12 residues. CDR1 and CDR2 (germline): MNHNS, SASEGT. Study results and caveats: Patient CD4-sorted repertoires looked more clonal than healthy CD4+ repertoires, even without putative leukemic clones. Compared with healthy controls (2/35), patient top clones favored TRBV06 (8/27).

In the case of this clone: Its specificity is unknown.

Methods used by the authors: Productive clonotypes were detectable down to 2.59 x 10-5 frequency. Profiling relied on immunoSEQ multiplex PCR, and the TCRdb table lists in-frame clones only, not all of them. From that table come the V and J calls and clone size; the DNA was used to work out D and trimming. In the table there are tens of thousands of clones, roughly 80% of which are singletons. This chain uses TRBV6-1 with TRBJ1-4; no reliable D call. The specimen was CD4+ T cells from blood buffy coats. This sequence originates from a human donor in good health. CDR3 residues: CASRDVSTKLFF. The CDR3, as DNA: TGTGCCAGCAGGGATGTGTCGACAAAACTGTTTTTT.